This section outlines one T cell receptor (beta chain) sequence together with its context. The data originate from a study of blood T cell repertoires in COVID-19. Study summary: Sources were T cells, B-cell-depleted T cells, or PBMCs; the material itself was cDNA or gDNA.

The table came from immunoSEQ multiplex PCR; TCRdb's copy has only in-frame clones and leaves some out. The sample shows about 40,000 clones, around 90% of them seen only once. Trimming pared 3 bases from V and 6 bases from J, leaving 6 bases between. This CDR3 region has 11 residues. The germline V gene encodes CDR1 SGHAT and CDR2 FQNNGV. This TCR was recovered from a woman at least 80 years old with active COVID-19. Sequenced: peripheral blood. The chain is built from TRBV11-2 and TRBJ2-7; perhaps TRBD1 as D (5 bases). In DNA, the CDR3 is TGTGCCAGCAGCTTGGGGCCCGAGCAGTACTTC. It translates to CASSLGPEQYF.